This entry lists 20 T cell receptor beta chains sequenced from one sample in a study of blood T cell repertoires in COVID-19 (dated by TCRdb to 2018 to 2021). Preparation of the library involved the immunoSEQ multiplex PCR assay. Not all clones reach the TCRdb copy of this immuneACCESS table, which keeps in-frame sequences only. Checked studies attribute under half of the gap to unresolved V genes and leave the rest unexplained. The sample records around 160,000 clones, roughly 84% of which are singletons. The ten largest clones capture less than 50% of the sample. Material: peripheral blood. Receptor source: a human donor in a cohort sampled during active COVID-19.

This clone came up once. The CDR3 is CASSVASGGPGETQYF. The CDR3, as DNA: TGTGCCAGCAGCGTAGCTTCAGGGGGGCCGGGGGAGACCCAGTACTTC. V usage is TRBV9 and J usage is TRBJ2-5, with TRBD1 as a possible D gene (7 bases). Germline CDR1 SGDLS, CDR2 YYNGEE. The CDR3 loop spans 16 amino acids. Trimming took 0 bases from V and 5 from J, leaving 17 bases between them.

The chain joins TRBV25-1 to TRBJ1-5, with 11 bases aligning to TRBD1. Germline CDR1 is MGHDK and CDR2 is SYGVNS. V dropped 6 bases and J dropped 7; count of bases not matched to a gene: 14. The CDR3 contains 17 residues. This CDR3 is CASRVGEGQGVRQPQHF. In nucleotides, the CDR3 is TGTGCCAGCAGGGTAGGGGAGGGACAGGGGGTAAGGCAGCCCCAGCATTTT.

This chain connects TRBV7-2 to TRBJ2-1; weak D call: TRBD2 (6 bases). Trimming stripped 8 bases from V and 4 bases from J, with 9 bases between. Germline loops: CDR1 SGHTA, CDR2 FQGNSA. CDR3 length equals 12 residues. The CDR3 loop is CASGRGYNEQFF. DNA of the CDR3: TGTGCCAGCGGACGGGGGTACAATGAGCAGTTCTTC.

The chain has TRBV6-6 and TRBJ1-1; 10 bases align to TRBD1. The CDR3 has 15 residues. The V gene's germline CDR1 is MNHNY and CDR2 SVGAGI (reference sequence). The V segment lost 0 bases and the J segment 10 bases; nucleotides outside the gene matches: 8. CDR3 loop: CASSYSPGQGSGAFF. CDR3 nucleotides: TGTGCCAGCAGTTACTCCCCGGGACAGGGGTCGGGAGCTTTCTTT.

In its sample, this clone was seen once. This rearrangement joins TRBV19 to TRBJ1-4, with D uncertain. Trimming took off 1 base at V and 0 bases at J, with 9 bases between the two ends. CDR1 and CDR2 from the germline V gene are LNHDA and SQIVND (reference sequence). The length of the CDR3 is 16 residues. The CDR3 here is CASSIGRLTTNEKLFF. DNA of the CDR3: TGTGCCAGTAGTATAGGGCGACTTACAACTAATGAAAAACTGTTTTTT.

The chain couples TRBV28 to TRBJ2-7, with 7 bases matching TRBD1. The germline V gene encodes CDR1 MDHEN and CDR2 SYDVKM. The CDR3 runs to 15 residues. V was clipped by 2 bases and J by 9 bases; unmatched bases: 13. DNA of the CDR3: TGTGCCAGCAGTTTACCCGGGACAGACCCTCTGGGGCAGTACTTC. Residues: CASSLPGTDPLGQYF.

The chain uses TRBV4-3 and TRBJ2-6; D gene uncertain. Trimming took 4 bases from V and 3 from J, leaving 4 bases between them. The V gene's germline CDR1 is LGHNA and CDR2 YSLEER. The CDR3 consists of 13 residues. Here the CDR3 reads CASSRLGANVLTF. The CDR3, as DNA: TGCGCCAGCAGCCGACTTGGGGCCAACGTCCTGACTTTC.

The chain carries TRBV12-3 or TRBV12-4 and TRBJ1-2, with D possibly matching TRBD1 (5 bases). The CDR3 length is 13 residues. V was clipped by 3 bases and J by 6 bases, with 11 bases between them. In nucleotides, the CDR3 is TGTGCCAGCAGTTTTCGGCAGGGCGATGGCTACACCTTC. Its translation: CASSFRQGDGYTF.

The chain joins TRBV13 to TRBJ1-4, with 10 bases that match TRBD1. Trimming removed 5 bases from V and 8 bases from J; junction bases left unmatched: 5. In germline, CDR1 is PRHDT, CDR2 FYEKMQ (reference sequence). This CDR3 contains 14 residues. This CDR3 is CASSHRDRGEKLFF. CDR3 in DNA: TGTGCCAGCAGCCACCGGGACAGGGGCGAAAAACTGTTTTTT.

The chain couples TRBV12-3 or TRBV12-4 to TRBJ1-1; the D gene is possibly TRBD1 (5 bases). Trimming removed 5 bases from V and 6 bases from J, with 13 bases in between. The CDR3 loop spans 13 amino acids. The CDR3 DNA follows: TGTGCCAGCAGTCCATCACAGGTATCTGAAGCTTTCTTT. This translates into CASSPSQVSEAFF.

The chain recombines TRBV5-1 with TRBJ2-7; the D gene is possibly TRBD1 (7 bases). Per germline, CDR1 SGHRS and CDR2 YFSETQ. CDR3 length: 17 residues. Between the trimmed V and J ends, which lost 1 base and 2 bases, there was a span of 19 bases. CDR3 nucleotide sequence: TGCGCCAGCAGCTTGATCATCGGGGTCAGGGGGGCCTACGAGCAGTACTTC. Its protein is CASSLIIGVRGAYEQYF.

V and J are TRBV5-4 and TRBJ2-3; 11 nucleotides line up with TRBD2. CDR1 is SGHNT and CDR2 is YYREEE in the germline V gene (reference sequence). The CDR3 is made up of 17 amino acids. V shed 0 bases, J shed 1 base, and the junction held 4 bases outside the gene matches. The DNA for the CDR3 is TGTGCCAGCAGCTTGGGGAGTAGCGGGGGGGGCACAGATACGCAGTATTTT. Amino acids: CASSLGSSGGGTDTQYF.

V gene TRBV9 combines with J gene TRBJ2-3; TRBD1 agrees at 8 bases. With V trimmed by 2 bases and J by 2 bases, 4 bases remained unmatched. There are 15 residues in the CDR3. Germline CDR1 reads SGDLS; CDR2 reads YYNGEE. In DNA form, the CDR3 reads TGTGCCAGCAGCGTTCAGGGGGCGATCACAGATACGCAGTATTTT. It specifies CASSVQGAITDTQYF.

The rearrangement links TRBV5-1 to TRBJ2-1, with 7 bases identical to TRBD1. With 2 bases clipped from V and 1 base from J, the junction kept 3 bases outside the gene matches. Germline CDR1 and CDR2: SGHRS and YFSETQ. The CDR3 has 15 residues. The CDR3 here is CASSFQDRSYNEQFF. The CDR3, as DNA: TGCGCCAGCAGCTTCCAGGACAGGTCCTACAATGAGCAGTTCTTC.

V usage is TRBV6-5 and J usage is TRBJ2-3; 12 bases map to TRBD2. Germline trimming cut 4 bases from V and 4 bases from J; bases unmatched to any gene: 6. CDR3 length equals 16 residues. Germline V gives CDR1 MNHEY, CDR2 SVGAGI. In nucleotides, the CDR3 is TGTGCCAGCAGTTTAAGACTAGCGGGGGAACCAGATACGCAGTATTTT. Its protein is CASSLRLAGEPDTQYF.

As DNA, the CDR3 is TGTGCCAGCAGCCCGGGACAGGGCTTTTGGTATGGCTACACCTTC. Amino acid sequence: CASSPGQGFWYGYTF. V usage is TRBV7-2 and J usage is TRBJ1-2; 9 bases match TRBD1. The CDR3 consists of 15 residues. Per germline, CDR1 SGHTA and CDR2 FQGNSA. V trimming: 5 bases; J trimming: 5 bases; junction bases outside the gene matches: 9.

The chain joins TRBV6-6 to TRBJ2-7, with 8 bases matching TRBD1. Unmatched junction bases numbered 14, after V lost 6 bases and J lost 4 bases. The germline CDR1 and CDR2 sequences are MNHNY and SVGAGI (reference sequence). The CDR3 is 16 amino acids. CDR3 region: CASRPRGQGNFYEQYF. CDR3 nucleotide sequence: TGTGCCAGCAGACCTAGAGGACAGGGTAATTTTTACGAGCAGTACTTC.

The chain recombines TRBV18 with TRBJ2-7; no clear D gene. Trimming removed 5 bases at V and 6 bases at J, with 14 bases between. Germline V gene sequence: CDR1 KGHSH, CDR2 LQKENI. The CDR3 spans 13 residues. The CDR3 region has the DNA TGTGCCAGCTCAGACCCTTCGAGGTCCGAGCAGTACTTC. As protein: CASSDPSRSEQYF.

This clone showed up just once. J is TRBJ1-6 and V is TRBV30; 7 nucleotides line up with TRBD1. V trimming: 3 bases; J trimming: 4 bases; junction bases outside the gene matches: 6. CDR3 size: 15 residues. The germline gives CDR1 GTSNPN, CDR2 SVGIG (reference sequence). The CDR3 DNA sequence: TGTGCCTGGAGAGGGGCAGGGGGTTATAATTCACCCCTCCACTTT. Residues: CAWRGAGGYNSPLHF.

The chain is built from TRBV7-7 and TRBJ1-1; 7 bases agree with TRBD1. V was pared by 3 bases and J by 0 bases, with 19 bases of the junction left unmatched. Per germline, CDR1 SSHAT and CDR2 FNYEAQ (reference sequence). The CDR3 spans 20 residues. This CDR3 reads CASSLDLGQALKEVNTEAFF. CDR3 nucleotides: TGTGCCAGCAGCTTGGACCTCGGACAGGCCCTTAAGGAGGTGAACACTGAAGCTTTCTTT. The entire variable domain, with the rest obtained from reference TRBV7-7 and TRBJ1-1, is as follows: GAGVSQSPRYKVTKRGQDVTLRCDPISSHATLYWYQQALGQGPEFLTYFNYEAQPDKSGLPSDRFSAERPEGSISTLTIQRTEQRDSAMYRCASSLDLGQALKEVNTEAFFGQGTRLTVV.